Below, one T cell receptor (beta chain) is given with its context. The sample belongs to a study of blood T cell repertoires in COVID-19. Some clones are missing from TCRdb's copy, which holds only in-frame ones; the method was immunoSEQ multiplex PCR. The repertoire holds around 200,000 clones, with 85% as singletons. The germline gives CDR1 MDHEN, CDR2 SYDVKM. The length of the CDR3 is 15 residues. The ends lost 5 bases at V and 1 base at J; junction bases unmatched: 8. The sequence was obtained from a man between 35 and 55 years old who had recovered from COVID-19. V gene TRBV28 combines with J gene TRBJ2-7; TRBD1 agrees at 7 bases. The sample was PBMCs or T cells enriched from blood (not recorded which). The CDR3 coding sequence is TGTGCCAGCAGTGATCCGGGACAGCAATCCTACGAGCAGTACTTC. It codes for CASSDPGQQSYEQYF.